A single sample gave rise to the 15 T cell receptor beta chains below, sequenced in a study of blood T cells in healthy people across ages. For the second PCR, which ran for about 7 to 11 cycles, a sample-barcoded 5' primer and a J-beta primer mix were used. One entry per CDR3 protein, called by TCRdb with MiXCR from the 5' RACE reads. The sample lists approximately 880,000 distinct CDR3 sequences; about 44% were seen once. Sequencing was carried out using blood. All receptors come from a man aged 30 to 39 in good health.

In its sample, this clonotype was seen a few times. The chain carries TRBV7-9 and TRBJ2-5; 8 bases map to TRBD1. Germline values: CDR1 SEHNR, CDR2 FQNEAQ (reference sequence). The CDR3 is 16 amino acids. V shed 1 base, J shed 3 bases, and the junction held 7 bases outside the gene matches. The CDR3 region has the DNA TGTGCCAGCAGCTTAGGGTTTGGACAGGGAGAAGAGACCCAGTACTTC. Its translation: CASSLGFGQGEETQYF.

V and J are TRBV5-1 and TRBJ2-1, with 7 bases that match TRBD2. Germline trimming cut 0 bases from V and 6 bases from J; bases unmatched to any gene: 9. Germline V CDR1 and CDR2: SGHRS, YFSETQ. The CDR3 has 16 residues. The CDR3 here is CASSLASGGGINEQFF. The DNA for the CDR3 is TGCGCCAGCAGCTTGGCATCTGGCGGGGGTATCAATGAGCAGTTCTTC.

V gene TRBV3-1 combines with J gene TRBJ1-2, with D possibly matching TRBD1 (5 bases). CDR1 is LGHDT and CDR2 is YNNKEL in the germline V gene (reference sequence). There are 14 residues in the CDR3. V lost 4 bases and J 8 bases, leaving 17 bases between the germline ends. CDR3 sequence: CASSLGSGLEGYTF. The DNA for the CDR3 is TGTGCCAGCAGCCTCGGTTCAGGGCTAGAGGGCTACACCTTC.

V gene TRBV27 combines with J gene TRBJ2-7, with 8 bases identical to TRBD1. The V segment lost 5 bases and the J segment 3 bases; nucleotides outside the gene matches: 6. Germline CDR1 and CDR2: MNHEY and SMNVEV (reference sequence). This CDR3 region has 14 residues. Written as DNA, the CDR3 is TGTGCCAGCAGTATGACAGGGGCCTACTACGAGCAGTACTTC. Protein product: CASSMTGAYYEQYF.

The gene calls are TRBV11-2 and TRBJ2-7; perhaps TRBD2 as D (5 bases). V lost 4 bases and J lost 1, with 11 bases in between. The CDR3 is 14 amino acids. CDR1 SGHAT and CDR2 FQNNGV come from the germline V gene. The CDR3 nucleotides read TGTGCCAGCAGCTCGTCGTCGGGGTCCTACGAGCAGTACTTC. Its translation is CASSSSSGSYEQYF.

This chain connects TRBV30 to TRBJ2-7, with D unresolved. The CDR3 covers 14 residues. Germline V gives CDR1 GTSNPN, CDR2 SVGIG (reference sequence). Trimming pared 2 bases from V and 5 bases from J, leaving 16 bases between. The CDR3 spells CAWSRKGLPHEQYF. The CDR3 region has the DNA TGTGCCTGGAGTCGGAAGGGCTTGCCTCACGAGCAGTACTTC.

The chain recombines TRBV6-6 with TRBJ2-4; D is tentatively TRBD1 or TRBD2 (5 bases each). Germline V gives CDR1 MNHNY, CDR2 SVGAGI (reference sequence). The CDR3 loop spans 11 amino acids. The V end lost 8 bases, the J end lost 9 bases, and 11 bases lay between the germline ends. CDR3 sequence reads: CASAGAGIQYF. The CDR3 DNA reads TGTGCCAGCGCTGGGGCGGGCATTCAGTACTTC.

The chain couples TRBV11-3 to TRBJ2-3, with D perhaps matching TRBD1 (6 bases). The length of the CDR3 is 16 residues. V lost 5 bases to trimming and J lost 0 bases, with 15 bases between them. Germline lookup yields CDR1 SGHNT and CDR2 YENEEA. The CDR3 region is CASSTRTGFSTDTQYF. In DNA, the CDR3 is TGTGCCAGCAGCACACGAACAGGGTTTAGCACAGATACGCAGTATTTT.

As to this clonotype: Possible read error: a much larger clone is one base away. This chain joins TRBV7-3 and TRBJ2-3; D remains unclear. The length of the CDR3 is 13 residues. Germline V CDR1 and CDR2: SGHTA, FQGTGA. Trimming removed 4 bases from V and 2 bases from J, with 7 bases in between. The CDR3 sequence: CASSCAATDTQYF. The DNA of the CDR3 is TGTGCCAGCAGCTGCGCGGCCACAGATACGCAGTATTTT.

The chain has TRBV5-1 and TRBJ2-1; the D gene is possibly TRBD2 (6 bases). V lost 4 bases, J lost 7 bases, and 12 bases lay in between. This CDR3 comprises 13 residues. Germline V gene lookup returns CDR1 SGHRS and CDR2 YFSETQ. CDR3 in DNA: TGCGCCAGCAGCGGGGGGTCCGAGAATGAGCAGTTCTTC. Translating gives CASSGGSENEQFF. Full variable domain (rest looked up from reference TRBV5-1 and TRBJ2-1): KAGVTQTPRYLIKTRGQQVTLSCSPISGHRSVSWYQQTPGQGLQFLFEYFSETQRNKGNFPGRFSGRQFSNSRSEMNVSTLELGDSALYLCASSGGSENEQFFGPGTRLTVL.

This rearrangement joins TRBV6-1 to TRBJ2-7; TRBD1 agrees at 7 bases. V trimming: 2 bases; J trimming: 1 base; junction bases outside the gene matches: 8. There are 16 residues in the CDR3. Germline V gene sequence: CDR1 MNHNS, CDR2 SASEGT. The CDR3 DNA is TGTGCCAGCAGTGAATTAGGACAGGAAATATCCTACGAGCAGTACTTC. The encoded protein is CASSELGQEISYEQYF.

The CDR3 spells CSATGAGGYNEQFF. CDR3 sequence (DNA): TGCAGTGCTACAGGCGCCGGCGGATACAATGAGCAGTTCTTC. V gene TRBV20-1 combines with J gene TRBJ2-1; no reliable D call. Germline V CDR1 and CDR2: DFQATT, SNEGSKA (reference sequence). The CDR3 covers 14 residues. V gave up 4 bases and J gave up 4 bases, with 14 bases separating them.

J is TRBJ2-7 and V is TRBV27, with D unresolved. V lost 5 bases to trimming and J lost 0 bases, with 11 bases between them. Germline-derived CDR1 and CDR2 are MNHEY and SMNVEV (reference sequence). The CDR3 consists of 14 residues. The chain's CDR3 is CASSDGQDSYEQYF. In nucleotides, the CDR3 is TGTGCCAGCAGTGATGGGCAGGACTCCTACGAGCAGTACTTC.

The chain couples TRBV5-1 to TRBJ2-1; D may be TRBD1 or TRBD2 (5 bases each). The V and J ends lost 8 bases and 7 bases respectively, with 19 bases between them. Germline V lookup: CDR1 SGHRS, CDR2 YFSETQ. The CDR3 has 14 residues. CDR3 bases: TGCGCCAGTTCCCCGGGACCTCAAGGGAATGAGCAGTTCTTC. Encoded protein: CASSPGPQGNEQFF.

The J gene is TRBJ2-6, the V gene TRBV3-1; D unresolved. V lost 1 base and J lost 10, with 5 bases in between. The CDR3 totals 12 residues. Germline assignment: CDR1 LGHDT and CDR2 YNNKEL (reference sequence). The CDR3: CASSQGVNVLTF. Here the CDR3 DNA reads TGTGCCAGCAGCCAAGGCGTAAACGTCCTGACTTTC. The full variable domain, completed using reference TRBV3-1 and TRBJ2-6, is DTAVSQTPKYLVTQMGNDKSIKCEQNLGHDTMYWYKQDSKKFLKIMFSYNNKELIINETVPNRFSPKSPDKAHLNLHINSLELGDSAVYFCASSQGVNVLTFGAGSRLTVL.